This T cell receptor beta chain was profiled in a study of T cells after yellow fever vaccination. A single record per CDR3 protein comes from TCRdb applying MiXCR to the 5' RACE reads. Of 250,000 or so distinct CDR3 sequences listed, about 3.7% are singletons. This clonotype came up many times. The receptor comes from a man between 18 and 35 years old who received the YFV17D yellow fever vaccine. Sequenced here: PBMCs, sampled 15 days after the yellow fever booster vaccination.

CDR3 sequence reads: CASSPDRARGNEQFF. The CDR3 DNA reads TGTGCCAGCAGCCCGGACAGGGCTAGGGGCAATGAGCAGTTCTTC. This sequence joins TRBV7-9 and TRBJ2-1, with TRBD1 matching 8 bases. The CDR3 covers 15 residues. V gave up 5 bases and J gave up 6 bases; unmatched junction bases: 9. Germline V gene sequence: CDR1 SEHNR, CDR2 FQNEAQ (reference sequence).